These 31 T cell receptor beta chains came from one sample sequenced in a study of OX40 agonist ivuxolimab in advanced cancers. Data came from immunoSEQ multiplex PCR; TCRdb stores just in-frame clones and leaves some out. Here the sample spans 81,000 or so clones, 70% to 90% being singletons. This sample comprised CD4+ or CD8+ T cells sorted from blood, obtained in a trial of the OX40 agonist ivuxolimab. These receptors all stem from an adult with an advanced solid tumor such as melanoma, head and neck, liver or kidney cancer.

This chain uses TRBV6-5 with TRBJ1-1; possible D gene TRBD1, 5 bases. From germline, CDR1 is MNHEY and CDR2 SVGAGI. V lost 0 bases to trimming and J lost 7 bases, with 9 bases between them. The CDR3 consists of 13 residues. The DNA for the CDR3 is TGTGCCAGCAGTTACTCCCGGGACGGTGAAGCTTTCTTT. Its translation: CASSYSRDGEAFF.

The chain recombines TRBV21-1 with TRBJ1-2. TRBV21-1 is recorded as a pseudogene. The CDR3 runs 10 residues. The CDR3 nucleotides read TGCCCTGGGAGGGGATATGGCTACACCTTC. It yields the protein CPGRGYGYTF.

The chain links TRBV7-2 to TRBJ2-7; TRBD2 is a possible D gene (6 bases). In germline, CDR1 is SGHTA, CDR2 FQGNSA. V was clipped by 3 bases and J by 4 bases, with 16 bases between them. The CDR3 sequence is 15 residues long. The CDR3 protein is CASSFLEGPTYEQYF. The CDR3 region has the DNA TGTGCCAGCAGCTTTTTGGAGGGTCCCACTTACGAGCAGTACTTC.

The chain uses TRBV18 and TRBJ2-1, with D uncertain. Germline CDR1 and CDR2: KGHSH and LQKENI. This CDR3 region has 15 residues. V was clipped by 1 base and J by 4 bases, with 11 bases between them. The CDR3, as DNA: TGTGCCAGCTCACCACAGGCAGGAGCTTACAATGAGCAGTTCTTC. It translates to CASSPQAGAYNEQFF. Based on the CDR3 plus reference TRBV18 and TRBJ2-1, the full variable domain is NAGVMQNPRHLVRRRGQEARLRCSPMKGHSHVYWYRQLPEEGLKFMVYLQKENIIDESGMPKERFSAEFPKEGPSILRIQQVVRGDSAAYFCASSPQAGAYNEQFFGPGTRLTVL.

V usage is TRBV19 and J usage is TRBJ2-5; D perhaps matches TRBD1 (5 bases). The CDR3 is made up of 15 amino acids. The germline V gene has CDR1 LNHDA and CDR2 SQIVND (reference sequence). Between the trimmed V and J ends, which lost 5 bases and 0 bases, there was a span of 13 bases. The CDR3 loop is CASSDPSRDQETQYF. In DNA form, the CDR3 reads TGTGCCAGTAGTGACCCCTCCAGGGACCAAGAGACCCAGTACTTC.

This clone was observed a handful of times. The V gene is TRBV5-1, the J gene TRBJ2-7; weak D call: TRBD1 (6 bases). Per germline, CDR1 SGHRS and CDR2 YFSETQ. The CDR3 consists of 14 residues. V dropped 0 bases and J dropped 1 base, with 8 bases sitting between them. The CDR3 spells CASSLVDSSYEQYF. In DNA form, the CDR3 reads TGCGCCAGCAGCTTGGTGGACAGTTCCTACGAGCAGTACTTC.

This chain links TRBV5-5 with TRBJ1-1, with D possibly being TRBD1 (5 bases). The CDR3 has 14 residues. Trimming shortened V by 1 base and J by 1 base, and 8 bases separated the two germline ends. In germline, CDR1 is SGHKS, CDR2 YYEKEE (reference sequence). CDR3 region: CASSLLGENTEAFF. CDR3 nucleotide sequence: TGTGCCAGCAGCTTGTTAGGGGAGAACACTGAAGCTTTCTTT.

The rearrangement links TRBV28 to TRBJ1-2; D remains ambiguous. The germline gives CDR1 MDHEN, CDR2 SYDVKM. V lost 0 bases and J 4 bases, leaving 9 bases between the germline ends. The CDR3 loop spans 14 amino acids. This CDR3 is CASSLWGRTYGYTF. For the CDR3, the DNA is TGTGCCAGCAGTTTATGGGGGAGGACCTATGGCTACACCTTC.

The V call is TRBV29-1, the J call TRBJ1-1; no clear D. Germline V gene data show CDR1 as SQVTM and CDR2 as ANQGSEA. V gave up 6 bases and J gave up 1 base, with 12 bases separating them. This CDR3 region has 13 residues. As DNA, the CDR3 is TGCAGCGTCGACGTAGGATCGAACACTGAAGCTTTCTTT. It codes for CSVDVGSNTEAFF.

The chain recombines TRBV19 with TRBJ2-7, with a tentative D call TRBD2 (6 bases). Looked up from germline, CDR1 is LNHDA and CDR2 is SQIVND (reference sequence). With 3 bases removed from V and 2 bases from J, the gap between germline ends came to 8 bases. This CDR3 contains 13 residues. The CDR3 sequence: CASSIGGAYEQYF. The CDR3 nucleotides are TGTGCCAGTAGTATCGGAGGGGCCTACGAGCAGTACTTC.

The chain couples TRBV5-1 to TRBJ2-3; the match to TRBD1 covers 7 bases. Germline CDR1 SGHRS, CDR2 YFSETQ. V gave up 2 bases and J gave up 2 bases; unmatched junction bases: 8. The CDR3 contains 16 residues. Written as DNA, the CDR3 is TGCGCCAGCAGCTTAGACCGGGACAGAGCCACAGATACGCAGTATTTT. Translation gives CASSLDRDRATDTQYF.

The V gene is TRBV11-2, the J gene TRBJ1-2; D perhaps matches TRBD1 (6 bases). CDR1 is SGHAT, CDR2 FQNNGV, per germline. Trimming left V 1 base short and J 4 bases short, with 16 bases between. The CDR3 sequence is 16 residues long. The CDR3 DNA is TGTGCCAGCAGCTTAGCAATGGGGGGCCGGGGCTATGGCTACACCTTC. Translated, it gives CASSLAMGGRGYGYTF.

The chain combines TRBV4-1 with TRBJ2-7; D unresolved. This CDR3 has 14 residues. Trimming removed 4 bases from V and 4 bases from J, with 14 bases in between. Germline V CDR1 and CDR2: MGHRA, YSYEKL. The chain's CDR3 is CASSRNPARYEQYF. CDR3 DNA sequence: TGCGCCAGCAGCCGGAATCCCGCTCGGTACGAGCAGTACTTC.

V gene TRBV19 combines with J gene TRBJ1-1, with D tentatively TRBD1 (6 bases). CDR1 LNHDA and CDR2 SQIVND come from the germline V gene (reference sequence). The CDR3 spans 12 residues. V was clipped by 3 bases and J by 9 bases, with 11 bases between them. The CDR3 DNA reads as TGTGCCAGTAGTATGGGGACAACCCAAGCTTTCTTT. Translated: CASSMGTTQAFF.

The chain recombines TRBV27 with TRBJ2-1; no definite D call. The CDR3 loop spans 12 amino acids. Trimming cost V 7 bases and J 10 bases, with 14 bases left between them. Germline V lookup: CDR1 MNHEY, CDR2 SMNVEV (reference sequence). The CDR3 nucleotides read TGTGCCAGCAACCATTTAGCCGGGGAGCAGTTCTTC. Its protein product is CASNHLAGEQFF.

This chain joins TRBV7-7 and TRBJ2-2; D possibly matches TRBD1 or TRBD2 (5 bases each). The CDR3 is made up of 16 amino acids. Germline V lookup: CDR1 SSHAT, CDR2 FNYEAQ (reference sequence). The germline V and J ends were trimmed by 2 bases and 4 bases, with 14 bases remaining between them. The CDR3 DNA follows: TGTGCCAGCAGCTTAACAACCGGGGCCCTCACCGGGGAGCTGTTTTTT. Protein product: CASSLTTGALTGELFF.

This clone was seen a handful of times. The chain links TRBV9 to TRBJ1-2; D not certain. The V end was cut by 3 bases, the J end by 14 bases, with 17 bases between. Germline values: CDR1 SGDLS, CDR2 YYNGEE. The CDR3 runs to 12 residues. This CDR3 is CASSDRAGSGTF. The CDR3 DNA is TGTGCCAGCAGCGATCGAGCGGGTTCAGGTACCTTC.

This clone appeared a few times. J is TRBJ1-6 and V is TRBV15, with D hard to call. The CDR3 has 14 residues. Germline values: CDR1 LNHNV, CDR2 YYDKDF (reference sequence). The V end lost 4 bases, the J end lost 5 bases, and 9 bases lay between the germline ends. The CDR3 protein is CATSMGYDNSPLHF. The CDR3 region has the DNA TGTGCCACCAGCATGGGTTACGATAATTCACCCCTCCACTTT.

The CDR3 DNA is TGCAGCGTTTGTCCCGCAGAAGGCTATGGCTACACCTTC. Its protein product is CSVCPAEGYGYTF. The chain has TRBV29-1 and TRBJ1-2; D not certain. CDR3 length: 13 residues. Trimming removed 5 bases from V and 4 bases from J, with 14 bases in between. The germline V gene encodes CDR1 SQVTM and CDR2 ANQGSEA. Based on the CDR3 plus reference TRBV29-1 and TRBJ1-2, the full variable domain is SAVISQKPSRDICQRGTSLTIQCQVDSQVTMMFWYRQQPGQSLTLIATANQGSEATYESGFVIDKFPISRPNLTFSTLTVSNMSPEDSSIYLCSVCPAEGYGYTFGSGTRLTVV.

This chain uses TRBV7-2 with TRBJ1-1; no firm D call. V dropped 2 bases and J dropped 3 bases, with 13 bases sitting between them. Germline V lookup: CDR1 SGHTA, CDR2 FQGNSA. There are 15 residues in the CDR3. The CDR3 sequence: CASSLPLGWDTEAFF. CDR3 in DNA: TGTGCCAGCAGCTTACCTTTGGGGTGGGACACTGAAGCTTTCTTT.

This chain joins TRBV19 and TRBJ1-3; D is unclear. The V gene's germline CDR1 is LNHDA and CDR2 SQIVND (reference sequence). Trimming stripped 8 bases from V and 0 bases from J, with 5 bases between. The CDR3 is made up of 12 amino acids. CDR3 amino acids: CASQSSGNTIYF. The CDR3 region has the DNA TGTGCCAGTCAGAGCTCTGGAAACACCATATATTTT.

The chain carries TRBV4-3 and TRBJ2-2; no reliable D call. Trimming left V 1 base short and J 4 bases short, with 4 bases between. The CDR3 is 13 amino acids. From germline, CDR1 is LGHNA and CDR2 YSLEER. Written as DNA, the CDR3 is TGCGCCAGCAGCCAAGCGCTCACCGGGGAGCTGTTTTTT. Translating gives CASSQALTGELFF.

This clone appeared once. The chain recombines TRBV7-3 with TRBJ2-2; D gene ambiguous. This CDR3 contains 13 residues. V was cut by 0 bases and J by 4 bases, with 3 bases left in between. Germline CDR1 reads SGHTA; CDR2 reads FQGTGA. The CDR3 region is CASSLTGTGELFF. The CDR3 region has the DNA TGTGCCAGCAGCTTAACGGGCACCGGGGAGCTGTTTTTT.

The chain combines TRBV5-1 with TRBJ1-2; D is unresolved. V lost 7 bases, J lost 1 base, and 20 bases lay in between. In germline, CDR1 is SGHRS, CDR2 YFSETQ. The CDR3 is 16 residues long. CDR3 coding DNA: TGCGCCAGCGCCCAAGGTCCACAAAGTCTTAACTATGGCTACACCTTC. It yields the protein CASAQGPQSLNYGYTF.

The chain links TRBV5-1 to TRBJ1-1; D is unresolved. The V gene's germline CDR1 is SGHRS and CDR2 YFSETQ. V was trimmed by 4 bases and J by 1 base, leaving 11 bases between them. The CDR3 is made up of 14 amino acids. CDR3 amino acids: CASSPGRSNTEAFF. The DNA of the CDR3 is TGCGCCAGCAGCCCCGGACGGTCGAACACTGAAGCTTTCTTT.

The chain combines TRBV7-2 with TRBJ2-7; a possible D gene is TRBD2 (5 bases). The length of the CDR3 is 15 residues. Trimming left V 4 bases short and J 1 base short, with 14 bases between. Germline V gene sequence: CDR1 SGHTA, CDR2 FQGNSA. The CDR3 DNA reads TGTGCCAGCAGCTCTACACCGGGGAGATCCTACGAGCAGTACTTC. It codes for CASSSTPGRSYEQYF.

The chain recombines TRBV19 with TRBJ1-1, with TRBD1 matching 9 bases. With 5 bases clipped from V and 5 bases from J, the junction kept 9 bases outside the gene matches. The V gene's germline CDR1 is LNHDA and CDR2 SQIVND (reference sequence). The CDR3 extends over 15 amino acids. The CDR3 nucleotides read TGTGCCAGTAGTCCAGGGACAGGGTTGAGGACTGAAGCTTTCTTT. Its protein is CASSPGTGLRTEAFF.

This clone was detected only a few times. The chain carries TRBV27 and TRBJ1-6; TRBD1 might be the D (5 bases). CDR1 is MNHEY, CDR2 SMNVEV, per germline (reference sequence). This CDR3 spans 13 amino acids. The V gene lost 5 bases and the J gene lost 14 bases, with 16 bases spanning the gap. The CDR3 bases are TGTGCCAGCAGTCTATATGCAGGGCAATCCCTCCACTTT. Amino acids: CASSLYAGQSLHF.

The rearrangement uses TRBV14 and TRBJ1-2; 8 bases are a match to TRBD1. J gave up 5 bases and V 4 bases, and 6 bases lay outside the gene matches. The germline CDR1 and CDR2 sequences are SGHDN and FVKESK. The CDR3 is 14 amino acids. CDR3 DNA: TGTGCCAGCAGCCGCGGACAGGGTTTATATGGCTACACCTTC. This translates into CASSRGQGLYGYTF.

The chain employs TRBV6-5 and TRBJ2-5, with TRBD2 identical over 7 bases. The J segment lost 4 bases and the V segment lost 0 bases, leaving 8 bases of the junction unmatched. CDR3 length: 16 residues. Germline loops: CDR1 MNHEY, CDR2 SVGAGI. CDR3 residues: CASSYSLAGVGETQYF. The CDR3 nucleotides read TGTGCCAGCAGTTACTCCCTCGCGGGGGTTGGAGAGACCCAGTACTTC.

The chain couples TRBV29-1 to TRBJ2-3; D remains ambiguous. Trimming shortened V by 2 bases and J by 10 bases, and 10 bases separated the two germline ends. From germline, CDR1 is SQVTM and CDR2 ANQGSEA. The CDR3 is made up of 11 amino acids. The DNA of the CDR3 is TGCAGCGTTGAATTAGACGACGCGCAGTATTTT. This gives the protein CSVELDDAQYF.